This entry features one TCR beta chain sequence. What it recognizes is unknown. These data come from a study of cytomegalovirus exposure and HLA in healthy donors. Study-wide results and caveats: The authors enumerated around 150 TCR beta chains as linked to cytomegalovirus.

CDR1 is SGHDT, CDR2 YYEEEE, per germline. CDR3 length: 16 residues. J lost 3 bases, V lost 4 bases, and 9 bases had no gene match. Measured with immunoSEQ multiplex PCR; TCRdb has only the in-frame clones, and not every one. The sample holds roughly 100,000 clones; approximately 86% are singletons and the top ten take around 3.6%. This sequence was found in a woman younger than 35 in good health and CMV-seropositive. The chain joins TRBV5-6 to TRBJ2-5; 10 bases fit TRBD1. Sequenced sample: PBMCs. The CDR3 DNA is TGTGCCAGCAGCACACCTGGGACAGGGGTCGAAGAGACCCAGTACTTC. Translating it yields CASSTPGTGVEETQYF.